The 13 T cell receptor beta chains below come from one sample, sequenced in a study of T cells after somatic rescue of genetic block. Some clones are missing from TCRdb's copy, which holds only in-frame ones; the method was immunoSEQ multiplex PCR. The repertoire consists of 9,500 to 15,000 clones, with 60% to 75% occurring once and the leading ten covering 20%. Material for sequencing was peripheral blood mononuclear cells (PBMCs). Receptors originate from a boy aged 10-17 years.

This clone was counted only a few times. The J gene is TRBJ2-3, the V gene TRBV4-2; D remains ambiguous. The germline gives CDR1 LGHNA, CDR2 YNFKEQ. The V end lost 1 base, the J end lost 4 bases, and 9 bases lay between the germline ends. This CDR3 spans 14 amino acids. As DNA, the CDR3 is TGTGCCAGCAGCCAAGTACAGCTCCCAGATACGCAGTATTTT. This codes for CASSQVQLPDTQYF.

This clone has just a few counts. The chain recombines TRBV15 with TRBJ1-2; TRBD1 aligns across 7 bases. CDR1 and CDR2 (germline): LNHNV, YYDKDF (reference sequence). Trimming at V came to 0 bases and at J to 4 bases, leaving 8 bases not matched to a gene. The length of the CDR3 is 16 residues. The CDR3 region is CATSRDRQTGFYGYTF. In DNA form, the CDR3 reads TGTGCCACCAGCAGAGATCGGCAGACAGGGTTCTATGGCTACACCTTC.

The chain has TRBV6-1 and TRBJ2-1, with D unresolved. The germline V gene has CDR1 MNHNS and CDR2 SASEGT. V was trimmed by 8 bases and J by 3 bases, leaving 11 bases between them. The CDR3 has 13 residues. CDR3 region: CASALPVYNEQFF. CDR3 nucleotides: TGTGCCAGCGCTCTCCCTGTCTACAATGAGCAGTTCTTC.

The count of this clone is one. The chain recombines TRBV5-6 with TRBJ2-7, with 9 bases fitting TRBD1. CDR3 length equals 13 residues. Germline CDR1 reads SGHDT; CDR2 reads YYEEEE. V gave up 6 bases and J gave up 2 bases; unmatched junction bases: 3. CDR3 nucleotide sequence: TGTGCCAGCATTAGACAGGGGGCCTACGAGCAGTACTTC. It is translated as CASIRQGAYEQYF.

This clone occurred a few times. In DNA, the CDR3 is TGTGCCATCAGCACTAGCGGGGGCCAAGAGTGGGGGGAGCTGTTTTTT. Translation gives CAISTSGGQEWGELFF. The chain combines TRBV10-3 with TRBJ2-2, with 11 bases that match TRBD2. This CDR3 is 16 amino acids long. V lost 6 bases and J lost 8; bases outside the gene matches: 11. Per germline, CDR1 ENHRY and CDR2 SYGVKD.

This clone is a singleton in its sample. The chain couples TRBV19 to TRBJ1-4; D not certain. Per the germline V gene, CDR1 is LNHDA and CDR2 is SQIVND (reference sequence). The CDR3 sequence is 14 residues long. Trimming cost V 5 bases and J 7 bases, with 14 bases left between them. CDR3 in amino acids: CASSYQAKGEKLFF. CDR3 sequence (DNA): TGTGCCAGTAGTTATCAGGCCAAGGGTGAAAAACTGTTTTTT.

This clone turned up a few times. This sequence joins TRBV9 and TRBJ1-1; no clear D. From germline, CDR1 is SGDLS and CDR2 YYNGEE. Between the trimmed V and J ends, which lost 0 bases and 1 base, there was a span of 4 bases. The CDR3 consists of 13 residues. The CDR3 loop reads CASSVVQNTEAFF. CDR3 bases: TGTGCCAGCAGCGTAGTCCAGAACACTGAAGCTTTCTTT.

The chain combines TRBV10-3 with TRBJ1-2, with D possibly TRBD1 on 6 matching bases. The CDR3 is 17 residues long. With 0 bases removed from V and 2 bases from J, the gap between germline ends came to 16 bases. Germline loops: CDR1 ENHRY, CDR2 SYGVKD. The CDR3 DNA reads as TGTGCCATCAGTGAGTCCTCAACAGGACAGCTCAACTATGGCTACACCTTC. Translating gives CAISESSTGQLNYGYTF.

The gene calls are TRBV6-5 and TRBJ1-6, with D hard to call. The V gene lost 5 bases and the J gene lost 6 bases, with 8 bases spanning the gap. The CDR3 is made up of 13 amino acids. Germline CDR1 MNHEY, CDR2 SVGAGI. The CDR3 DNA reads as TGTGCCAGCAGTCGATTGGTTAATTCACCCCTCCACTTT. It is translated as CASSRLVNSPLHF.

The chain carries TRBV11-2 and TRBJ2-7, with 10 nucleotides matching TRBD1. This CDR3 has 14 amino acids. The germline gives CDR1 SGHAT, CDR2 FQNNGV. V trimming: 3 bases; J trimming: 8 bases; junction bases outside the gene matches: 7. Written as DNA, the CDR3 is TGTGCCAGCAGCTTCGACCGGGACAGGGGCAAGCAGTACTTC. Translating gives CASSFDRDRGKQYF.

The CDR3 loop is CAISVGPTGETQYF. The DNA for the CDR3 is TGTGCCATCAGTGTAGGGCCCACGGGGGAGACCCAGTACTTC. V is TRBV10-3 and J is TRBJ2-5, with D possibly TRBD2 on 5 matching bases. The CDR3 covers 14 residues. The germline V gene encodes CDR1 ENHRY and CDR2 SYGVKD. Trimming took off 4 bases at V and 5 bases at J, with 14 bases between the two ends.

This chain uses TRBV6-1 with TRBJ1-1; D gene unclear. Germline V gene lookup returns CDR1 MNHNS and CDR2 SASEGT. V lost 6 bases and J lost 4, with 9 bases in between. The CDR3 spans 12 residues. CDR3 nucleotide sequence: TGTGCCAGCAGGAGATTAGGCACTGAAGCTTTCTTT. Its translation is CASRRLGTEAFF.

This clone has more than one count but fewer than ten. The genes are TRBV5-1 and TRBJ2-3; 11 bases align to TRBD1. The CDR3 contains 15 residues. V shed 5 bases and J 4 bases; nucleotides not matched to a gene: 6. The germline gives CDR1 SGHRS, CDR2 YFSETQ. The CDR3, as DNA: TGCGCCAGCAGTTCGGACAGGGGGCGCGCAGATACGCAGTATTTT. It translates to CASSSDRGRADTQYF. Full variable domain (rest looked up from reference TRBV5-1 and TRBJ2-3): KAGVTQTPRYLIKTRGQQVTLSCSPISGHRSVSWYQQTPGQGLQFLFEYFSETQRNKGNFPGRFSGRQFSNSRSEMNVSTLELGDSALYLCASSSDRGRADTQYFGPGTRLTVL.